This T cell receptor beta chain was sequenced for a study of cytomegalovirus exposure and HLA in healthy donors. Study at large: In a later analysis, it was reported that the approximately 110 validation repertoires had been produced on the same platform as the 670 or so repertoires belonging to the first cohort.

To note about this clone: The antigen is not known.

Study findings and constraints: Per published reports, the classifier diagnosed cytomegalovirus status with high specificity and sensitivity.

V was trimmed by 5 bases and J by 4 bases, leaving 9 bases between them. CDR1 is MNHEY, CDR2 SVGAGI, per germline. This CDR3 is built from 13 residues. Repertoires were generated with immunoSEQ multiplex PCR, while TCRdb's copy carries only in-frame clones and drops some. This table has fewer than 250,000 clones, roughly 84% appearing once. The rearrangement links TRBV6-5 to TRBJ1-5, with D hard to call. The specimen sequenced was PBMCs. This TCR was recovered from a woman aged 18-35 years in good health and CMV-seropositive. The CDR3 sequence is CASSRDKNQPQHF. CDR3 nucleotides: TGTGCCAGCAGTAGAGACAAGAATCAGCCCCAGCATTTT.